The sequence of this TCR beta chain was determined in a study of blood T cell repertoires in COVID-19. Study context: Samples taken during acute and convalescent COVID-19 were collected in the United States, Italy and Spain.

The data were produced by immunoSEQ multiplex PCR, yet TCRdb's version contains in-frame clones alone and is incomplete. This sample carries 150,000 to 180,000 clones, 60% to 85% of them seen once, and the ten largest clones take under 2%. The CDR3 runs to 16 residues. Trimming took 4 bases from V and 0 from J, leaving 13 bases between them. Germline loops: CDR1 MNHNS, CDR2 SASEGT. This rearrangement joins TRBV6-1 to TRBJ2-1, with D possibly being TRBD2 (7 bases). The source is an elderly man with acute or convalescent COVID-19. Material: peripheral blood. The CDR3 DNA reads TGTGCCAGCAGTGGAGGGGGGGTGATCTCCTACAATGAGCAGTTCTTC. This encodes CASSGGGVISYNEQFF.